The next 27 T cell receptor beta chains were all read from a single sample in a study of T cell responses to AZD1222 COVID-19 vaccine. This table comes from immunoSEQ multiplex PCR, and its TCRdb copy is limited to in-frame clones, with some not included. The repertoire consists of more than 95,000 clones, with around 86% occurring once and the leading ten covering 3.3%. The specimen comprised peripheral blood, sampled 28 days after the second dose of the MenACWY control vaccine. These receptors were taken from an adult who received the MenACWY meningococcal vaccine as a control.

This chain joins TRBV3-1 (or the pseudogene TRBV3-2) and TRBJ1-5; maybe TRBD1 (6 bases). The CDR3 covers 14 residues. The ends were cut back, 5 bases at V and 3 bases at J, with 11 bases in the middle. Looked up from germline, CDR1 is LGHDT and CDR2 is YNNKEL (reference sequence). The CDR3 loop reads CASSADRSNQPQHF. CDR3 nucleotide sequence: TGTGCCAGCAGCGCCGACAGGTCCAATCAGCCCCAGCATTTT.

The chain uses TRBV27 and TRBJ2-7; D is possibly TRBD1 (5 bases). The germline V and J ends were trimmed by 6 bases and 2 bases, with 8 bases remaining between them. The germline V gene encodes CDR1 MNHEY and CDR2 SMNVEV (reference sequence). There are 12 residues in the CDR3. DNA for the CDR3: TGTGCCAGCAGGCAGGGCCCCTACGAGCAGTACTTC. Amino acids: CASRQGPYEQYF.

The rearrangement links TRBV6-5 to TRBJ2-7; 8 bases are shared with TRBD1. This CDR3 contains 14 residues. J gave up 6 bases and V 4 bases, and 8 bases lay outside the gene matches. In germline, CDR1 is MNHEY, CDR2 SVGAGI. The chain's CDR3 is CASSLRTGTSEQYF. DNA for the CDR3: TGTGCCAGCAGTTTGCGGACAGGGACAAGCGAGCAGTACTTC.

The chain employs TRBV5-6 and TRBJ1-2; 8 nucleotides line up with TRBD1. There are 14 residues in the CDR3. The V and J ends lost 2 bases and 7 bases, in that order; junction bases with no gene match: 7. Germline V gene sequence: CDR1 SGHDT, CDR2 YYEEEE. The CDR3 is CASSFGQGFFGYTF. For the CDR3, the DNA is TGTGCCAGCAGCTTTGGACAGGGTTTTTTTGGCTACACCTTC.

The rearrangement links TRBV4-3 to TRBJ2-2, with 8 bases that match TRBD2. This CDR3 spans 18 amino acids. Germline CDR1 LGHNA, CDR2 YSLEER. With V trimmed by 0 bases and J by 2 bases, 8 bases remained unmatched. The CDR3 spells CASSQEQAGALNTGELFF. The CDR3, as DNA: TGCGCCAGCAGCCAAGAGCAAGCGGGGGCCCTCAACACCGGGGAGCTGTTTTTT.

The chain combines TRBV19 with TRBJ1-5, with a tentative D call TRBD1 (6 bases). CDR3 size: 13 residues. V was cut by 4 bases and J by 4 bases, with 8 bases left in between. Germline CDR1 is LNHDA and CDR2 is SQIVND (reference sequence). CDR3 DNA: TGTGCCAGTAGTAAGGGGGTTAATCAGCCCCAGCATTTT. Translating gives CASSKGVNQPQHF.

This clone was counted a single time. The J gene is TRBJ1-2, the V gene TRBV19; 11 nucleotides match TRBD1. Trimming at V came to 1 base and at J to 5 bases, leaving 3 bases not matched to a gene. This CDR3 has 15 amino acids. Per germline, CDR1 LNHDA and CDR2 SQIVND (reference sequence). The CDR3 nucleotides are TGTGCCAGTAGTATAGTCGGACAGGGGGCGTATGGCTACACCTTC. As protein: CASSIVGQGAYGYTF.

The chain has TRBV24-1 and TRBJ1-1; the D is unclear. V was shortened by 2 bases and J by 1 base, with 13 bases between the two germline ends. The V gene's germline CDR1 is KGHDR and CDR2 SFDVKD. CDR3 length equals 16 residues. This CDR3 reads CATSDSRRGRNTEAFF. CDR3 DNA sequence: TGTGCCACCAGTGATTCCCGTAGAGGGAGGAACACTGAAGCTTTCTTT.

J is TRBJ1-2 and V is TRBV19, with 8 bases fitting TRBD1. Trimming took 4 bases from V and 7 from J; bases not matched to a gene: 8. CDR1 is LNHDA and CDR2 is SQIVND in the germline V gene (reference sequence). This CDR3 has 14 residues. The CDR3 sequence is CASSTTGTGAGYTF. DNA of the CDR3: TGTGCCAGTAGTACAACCGGGACAGGAGCTGGCTACACCTTC.

J is TRBJ2-7 and V is TRBV6-5; D gene unclear. The CDR3 extends over 14 amino acids. Germline V gene lookup returns CDR1 MNHEY and CDR2 SVGAGI. V was shortened by 0 bases and J by 3 bases, with 9 bases between the two germline ends. The CDR3 nucleotides read TGTGCCAGCAGTTACTCGGCAGTCGACTACGAGCAGTACTTC. Translated: CASSYSAVDYEQYF.

This chain joins TRBV5-1 and TRBJ2-1, with D possibly called TRBD1 or TRBD2 (6 bases each). The CDR3 is 14 amino acids. Germline V gene lookup returns CDR1 SGHRS and CDR2 YFSETQ. Trimming stripped 7 bases from V and 6 bases from J, with 17 bases between. The CDR3 sequence: CASSRGDTGNEQFF. In nucleotides, the CDR3 is TGCGCCAGCTCAAGGGGGGACACAGGCAATGAGCAGTTCTTC.

The rearrangement joins TRBV5-1 to TRBJ2-5; 8 bases match TRBD1. The germline CDR1 and CDR2 sequences are SGHRS and YFSETQ. V shed 4 bases, J shed 4 bases, and the junction held 3 bases outside the gene matches. The CDR3 loop spans 13 amino acids. For the CDR3, the DNA is TGCGCCAGCAGCATCGACAGGGGAGAGACCCAGTACTTC. Its translation: CASSIDRGETQYF.

By sample share, this clone is medium-sized. The CDR3, as DNA: TGTGCCAGCAGCTTGGGCACAGGGCCTTACGAGCAGTACTTC. Protein product: CASSLGTGPYEQYF. The chain joins TRBV5-4 to TRBJ2-7; possible D gene TRBD1, 6 bases. Trimming took off 0 bases at V and 4 bases at J, with 11 bases between the two ends. The CDR3 length is 14 residues. Germline V CDR1 and CDR2: SGHNT, YYREEE (reference sequence).

This chain connects TRBV4-2 to TRBJ2-1, with 16 bases lining up with TRBD2. The CDR3 runs to 19 residues. CDR1 and CDR2 from the germline V gene are LGHNA and YNFKEQ. J lost 3 bases, V lost 4 bases, and 9 bases had no gene match. As DNA, the CDR3 is TGTGCCAGCAGCCGGACGGGACTAGCGGGGGGGTCCCACTACAATGAGCAGTTCTTC. Translating it yields CASSRTGLAGGSHYNEQFF.

V usage is TRBV7-3 and J usage is TRBJ2-2, with D unresolved. This CDR3 has 15 residues. Trimming cost V 1 base and J 1 base, with 7 bases left between them. Germline CDR1 SGHTA, CDR2 FQGTGA. The CDR3 protein is CASSLSPQNTGELFF. In DNA form, the CDR3 reads TGTGCCAGCAGCTTAAGTCCCCAGAACACCGGGGAGCTGTTTTTT.

The chain employs TRBV3-1 (or the pseudogene TRBV3-2) and TRBJ2-7; 9 nucleotides align to TRBD1. The CDR3 is made up of 18 amino acids. Trimming removed 0 bases from V and 5 bases from J; junction bases left unmatched: 14. Germline V CDR1 and CDR2: LGHDT, YNNKEL (reference sequence). The CDR3 spells CASSQDLKTLQGAHEQYF. Here the CDR3 DNA reads TGTGCCAGCAGCCAAGATCTGAAAACCCTACAGGGGGCCCACGAGCAGTACTTC.

V and J are TRBV6-2 or TRBV6-3 and TRBJ1-4; D remains unclear. Looked up from germline, CDR1 is MNHEY and CDR2 is SVGEGT. Trimming took 6 bases from V and 10 from J, leaving 15 bases between them. This CDR3 comprises 13 residues. The CDR3 loop is CASSPRRGGKLFF. The CDR3 nucleotides read TGTGCCAGCAGCCCCCGGCGGGGAGGAAAACTGTTTTTT.

The rearrangement uses TRBV7-2 and TRBJ2-3; TRBD2 matches at 7 bases. V lost 3 bases to trimming and J lost 5 bases; unmatched junction nucleotides: 14. Germline V gene lookup returns CDR1 SGHTA and CDR2 FQGNSA. The CDR3 is made up of 17 amino acids. The CDR3 DNA reads TGTGCCAGCAGCTTGCAGCCGCTAGCGGTGGGATTAGATACGCAGTATTTT. It yields the protein CASSLQPLAVGLDTQYF.

This clone came up a few times. V gene TRBV3-1 (or the pseudogene TRBV3-2) combines with J gene TRBJ1-1, with D perhaps matching TRBD1 (5 bases). The germline V and J ends were trimmed by 4 bases and 7 bases, with 10 bases remaining between them. There are 12 residues in the CDR3. CDR1 and CDR2 (germline): LGHDT, YNNKEL (reference sequence). CDR3 amino acids: CASSPGALEAFF. CDR3 DNA: TGTGCCAGCAGCCCCGGGGCCCTTGAAGCTTTCTTT.

The rearrangement joins TRBV7-2 to TRBJ2-7; D might be TRBD1 (5 bases). Germline loops: CDR1 SGHTA, CDR2 FQGNSA. The germline V and J ends were trimmed by 2 bases and 0 bases, with 11 bases remaining between them. This CDR3 region has 15 residues. As DNA, the CDR3 is TGTGCCAGCAGCTTAAGAGTAAGGGGCTCCTACGAGCAGTACTTC. Protein: CASSLRVRGSYEQYF. The entire variable domain, with the rest obtained from reference TRBV7-2 and TRBJ2-7, is as follows: GAGVSQSPSNKVTEKGKDVELRCDPISGHTALYWYRQSLGQGLEFLIYFQGNSAPDKSGLPSDRFSAERTGGSVSTLTIQRTQQEDSAVYLCASSLRVRGSYEQYFGPGTRLTVT.

There are a few counts of this clone. This chain links TRBV28 with TRBJ2-6; 7 bases are a match to TRBD1. Germline CDR1 reads MDHEN; CDR2 reads SYDVKM. V trimming: 2 bases; J trimming: 1 base; junction bases outside the gene matches: 8. This CDR3 has 18 residues. CDR3 residues: CASSLPWAGGSGANVLTF. CDR3 in DNA: TGTGCCAGCAGTTTACCCTGGGCAGGGGGTTCTGGGGCCAACGTCCTGACTTTC.

The chain has TRBV18 and TRBJ1-6; D is unresolved. The germline V and J ends were trimmed by 2 bases and 8 bases, with 13 bases remaining between them. The CDR3 runs to 15 residues. The germline V gene has CDR1 KGHSH and CDR2 LQKENI. CDR3 in amino acids: CASSPVRAGDSPLHF. The CDR3 bases are TGTGCCAGCTCACCAGTCCGGGCCGGCGATTCACCCCTCCACTTT.

This clone is a singleton in its sample. The chain carries TRBV27 and TRBJ1-5, with 7 nucleotides matching TRBD1. Germline V gene sequence: CDR1 MNHEY, CDR2 SMNVEV (reference sequence). V shed 2 bases, J shed 3 bases, and the junction held 7 bases outside the gene matches. The CDR3 spans 16 residues. The DNA for the CDR3 is TGTGCCAGCAGTTTAGATCCAGGGGGTTTCAATCAGCCCCAGCATTTT. Residues: CASSLDPGGFNQPQHF.

The rearrangement uses TRBV29-1 and TRBJ2-5; 10 bases agree with TRBD1. This CDR3 is built from 17 residues. CDR1 and CDR2 from the germline V gene are SQVTM and ANQGSEA. V trimming: 6 bases; J trimming: 5 bases; junction bases outside the gene matches: 18. In nucleotides, the CDR3 is TGCAGCGTCAAAAAGGGGACCGGGACAGGGGACTTGGAGACCCAGTACTTC. Residues: CSVKKGTGTGDLETQYF. The entire variable domain, with the rest obtained from reference TRBV29-1 and TRBJ2-5, is as follows: SAVISQKPSRDICQRGTSLTIQCQVDSQVTMMFWYRQQPGQSLTLIATANQGSEATYESGFVIDKFPISRPNLTFSTLTVSNMSPEDSSIYLCSVKKGTGTGDLETQYFGPGTRLLVL.

The chain carries TRBV7-6 and TRBJ2-2; perhaps TRBD1 as D (6 bases). CDR3 length: 16 residues. The germline V gene encodes CDR1 SGHVS and CDR2 FNYEAQ. Trimming took off 0 bases at V and 3 bases at J, with 11 bases between the two ends. CDR3 nucleotide sequence: TGTGCCAGCAGCTTAGCGGGGGCATTCGACACCGGGGAGCTGTTTTTT. It codes for CASSLAGAFDTGELFF.

The chain employs TRBV6-5 and TRBJ1-4, with a possible D match to TRBD1 (6 bases). V was pared by 8 bases and J by 6 bases, with 13 bases between. The CDR3 is made up of 13 amino acids. Germline CDR1 is MNHEY and CDR2 is SVGAGI. CDR3 bases: TGTGCCAGCCACAGGGTTTTTGATGAAAAACTGTTTTTT. It specifies CASHRVFDEKLFF.

The chain has TRBV19 and TRBJ1-1; D unresolved. Germline V gene sequence: CDR1 LNHDA, CDR2 SQIVND (reference sequence). The germline V and J ends were trimmed by 3 bases and 10 bases, with 18 bases remaining between them. The length of the CDR3 is 14 residues. This CDR3 reads CASSIRGLITGAFF. The CDR3 DNA is TGTGCCAGTAGTATCCGCGGGCTTATTACCGGAGCTTTCTTT.